The clone carrying this T cell receptor beta chain has only a few counts. Unique molecular identifiers tagged the TCRbeta library. MiXCR, run by TCRdb on the PCR reads, gives a single entry per CDR3 protein. The data contain 300,000 or so distinct CDR3 sequences, roughly 9.5% of them singletons. The data are from a study of T-cell reconstitution after alpha-beta-depleted transplantation in children. The germline gives CDR1 SGHVS, CDR2 FNYEAQ. Trimming took off 1 base at V and 4 bases at J, with 8 bases between the two ends. This CDR3 contains 13 residues. J is TRBJ2-7 and V is TRBV7-6; no reliable D call. The sample in question was PBMCs from the stem cell graft donor, obtained from the stem cell graft. The receptor comes from a human donor who donated a stem cell graft to a child with SCID. The CDR3 spells CASSLGMGYEQYF. The CDR3 nucleotides read TGTGCCAGCAGCTTAGGTATGGGGTACGAGCAGTACTTC.